The source of this T cell receptor (beta chain) is a study of response to subunit inactivated influenza vaccine. This clonotype appeared many times. TCRdb processed the RT-PCR reads anew with MiXCR; each CDR3 protein has one entry. This table has about 520,000 distinct CDR3 sequences, approximately 11% appearing once. Germline values: CDR1 DFQATT, CDR2 SNEGSKA (reference sequence). There are 15 residues in the CDR3. J gave up 6 bases and V 5 bases, and 6 bases lay outside the gene matches. The V call is TRBV20-1, the J call TRBJ2-3; 15 bases map to TRBD2. The clonotype was recovered from a man in his fifties or sixties who received an inactivated influenza vaccine. The source material was PBMCs from blood, sampled roughly 6 weeks after vaccination. CDR3 residues: CSAPRTSGRADTQYF. CDR3 nucleotide sequence: TGCAGTGCTCCGAGGACTAGCGGGAGGGCGGATACGCAGTATTTT.